The 14 T cell receptor beta chains given below trace back to one sample, sequenced in a study of T cells in Graves' hyperthyroidism and ophthalmopathy. The CDR3 regions of TCR beta were amplified from RNA transcripts. The TCR CDR3 first-round RT-PCR relied on the HTBI primer set. TCRdb passed the multiplex PCR reads through MiXCR, listing each CDR3 protein once. This table has roughly 550,000 distinct CDR3 sequences, 15% to 20% appearing once. Specimen: blood. The receptors were gathered from a woman under 40 with Graves' ophthalmopathy.

The gene calls are TRBV6-1 and TRBJ1-1, with D possibly TRBD1 on 6 matching bases. The ends were cut back, 7 bases at V and 5 bases at J, with 8 bases in the middle. The CDR3 runs to 11 residues. Germline CDR1 reads MNHNS; CDR2 reads SASEGT. The CDR3 here is CASKGGTEAFF. CDR3 sequence (DNA): TGTGCCAGCAAGGGGGGGACTGAAGCTTTCTTT.

This clonotype was observed at least ten times. The chain recombines TRBV14 with TRBJ2-1; 10 bases agree with TRBD2. There are 17 residues in the CDR3. The germline V gene has CDR1 SGHDN and CDR2 FVKESK. V dropped 0 bases and J dropped 6; count of bases not matched to a gene: 8. DNA of the CDR3: TGTGCCAGCAGCCAAGATGGTCTAGCGGGAGTGGGCAATGAGCAGTTCTTC. Its translation: CASSQDGLAGVGNEQFF.

The V call is TRBV24-1, the J call TRBJ2-3; D might be TRBD1 (6 bases). Trimming shortened V by 2 bases and J by 6 bases, and 8 bases separated the two germline ends. The germline gives CDR1 KGHDR, CDR2 SFDVKD. The CDR3 runs to 13 residues. CDR3: CATSDSGVDTQYF. The CDR3 DNA follows: TGTGCCACCAGTGATTCAGGGGTGGATACGCAGTATTTT.

Remarks on this clonotype: A much larger clone differs by one base, so this may be a read error. The rearrangement links TRBV2 to TRBJ2-1, with D perhaps given as TRBD1 or TRBD2 (5 bases each). The CDR3 consists of 14 residues. V was shortened by 4 bases and J by 4 bases, with 11 bases between the two germline ends. CDR1 and CDR2 (germline): SNHLY, FYNNEI. CDR3 in DNA: TGTGCCAGCAGTGGGGGACCGAAGTACAATGAGCAGTTCTTC. As protein: CASSGGPKYNEQFF.

This clonotype came up a few times. This chain connects TRBV6-2 or TRBV6-3 to TRBJ1-5; D is undetermined. CDR3 length: 14 amino acids. Germline V gene sequence: CDR1 MNHEY, CDR2 SVGEGT. V dropped 7 bases and J dropped 3 bases, with 13 bases sitting between them. CDR3 coding DNA: TGTGCCAGCAACGTGAATCAGCTCAATCAGCCCCAGCATTTT. It is translated as CASNVNQLNQPQHF.

This clonotype was recorded at least ten times. The J gene is TRBJ1-4, the V gene TRBV20-1; D is perhaps TRBD1 (5 bases). V was clipped by 5 bases and J by 3 bases, with 22 bases between them. Germline V gene sequence: CDR1 DFQATT, CDR2 SNEGSKA (reference sequence). This CDR3 contains 17 residues. Written as DNA, the CDR3 is TGCAGTGCTCGGAGCTGGGAGGGACCGGTGGCTAATGAAAAACTGTTTTTT. It codes for CSARSWEGPVANEKLFF.

Many counts were recorded for this clonotype. The chain joins TRBV11-3 to TRBJ2-3; TRBD2 agrees at 8 bases. The CDR3 is 17 residues long. J was trimmed by 3 bases and V by 5 bases; bases with no gene match: 13. Germline lookup yields CDR1 SGHNT and CDR2 YENEEA. DNA of the CDR3: TGTGCCAGCAGCCCCTGGGGAAGCGGGAGAGGGACAGATACGCAGTATTTT. Protein sequence: CASSPWGSGRGTDTQYF.

The V call is TRBV12-3 or TRBV12-4, the J call TRBJ2-7; D call uncertain. V was trimmed by 5 bases and J by 6 bases, leaving 17 bases between them. The CDR3 loop spans 14 amino acids. The CDR3 spells CASSPLVQVSEQYF. CDR3 in DNA: TGTGCCAGCAGTCCCCTAGTGCAGGTTTCCGAGCAGTACTTC.

The sample holds many counts of this clonotype. The chain combines TRBV20-1 with TRBJ2-1; D uncertain. Germline CDR1 is DFQATT and CDR2 is SNEGSKA (reference sequence). This CDR3 has 13 residues. V was clipped by 6 bases and J by 6 bases, with 15 bases between them. The CDR3 loop is CSAAPRLGNEQFF. In DNA form, the CDR3 reads TGCAGTGCCGCCCCCAGGTTAGGCAATGAGCAGTTCTTC.

There are many counts of this clonotype. The chain uses TRBV5-5 and TRBJ2-5, with a tentative D call TRBD2 (6 bases). V was trimmed by 7 bases and J by 5 bases, leaving 21 bases between them. This CDR3 region has 15 residues. Germline CDR1 reads SGHKS; CDR2 reads YYEKEE (reference sequence). The CDR3 DNA reads as TGTGCCAGCGTGTTTCAAGCGGGTAGGCGGGAGACCCAGTACTTC. Its translation is CASVFQAGRRETQYF.

As DNA, the CDR3 is TGTGCCAGTAGTATATCGGCAGGGGGGATCCAAGAGACCCAGTACTTC. Translating gives CASSISAGGIQETQYF. This chain links TRBV19 with TRBJ2-5; a weak D match, TRBD1 (7 bases). Germline V gives CDR1 LNHDA, CDR2 SQIVND (reference sequence). The CDR3 totals 16 residues. V was shortened by 2 bases and J by 1 base, with 14 bases between the two germline ends.

Notes on this clonotype: Relative to the germline gene, one junction end is altered; a read error may explain this. The chain uses TRBV7-3 and TRBJ2-3; maybe TRBD2 (5 bases). Germline lookup yields CDR1 SGHTA and CDR2 FQGTGA. The CDR3 covers 14 residues. This CDR3 is CASSPGSSTDTKYF. DNA of the CDR3: TGTGCCAGCAGCCCCGGGTCTAGCACAGATACGAAGTATTTT.

Only a few counts were recorded for this clonotype. The rearrangement uses TRBV5-5 and TRBJ1-1; D may be TRBD1 (5 bases). V gave up 4 bases and J gave up 0 bases, with 19 bases separating them. Germline CDR1 reads SGHKS; CDR2 reads YYEKEE (reference sequence). This CDR3 is 17 amino acids long. CDR3 coding DNA: TGTGCCAGCAGCCTTGCTGGACAAATAGGATTGAACACTGAAGCTTTCTTT. Translated: CASSLAGQIGLNTEAFF.

This clonotype was picked up a small number of times. The rearrangement joins TRBV20-1 to TRBJ2-2, with 9 bases fitting TRBD2. CDR1 is DFQATT and CDR2 is SNEGSKA in the germline V gene (reference sequence). The CDR3 sequence is 15 residues long. Trimming removed 7 bases from V and 2 bases from J; junction bases left unmatched: 8. This CDR3 is CSVELAGLNTGELFF. The CDR3 region has the DNA TGCAGTGTCGAGCTAGCGGGACTAAACACCGGGGAGCTGTTTTTT.